This T cell receptor (beta chain) comes out of a study of type 1 regulatory T cells. Study-level background: This in vitro CD4 product, T-allo10, is enriched for Tr1 cells and alloantigen-specific.

TCRdb re-derived calls from the reads in MiXCR, one entry per CDR3 protein. The table records some 89,000 distinct CDR3 sequences, roughly 28% of them present only once. Turning to this clonotype: At one end, the junction sequence differs from germline, possibly due to a read error.

The sequence was collected from a human donor in good health. Material: CD4+ T cells, either the whole sample or a sorted fraction (not recorded which).

CDR3 sequence reads: CASSLDRDRESETQHF. The CDR3 DNA reads TGTGCCAGCAGCTTAGACCGGGACAGGGAATCGGAGACCCAGCACTTC. J is TRBJ2-5 and V is TRBV7-8; 9 nucleotides match TRBD1. Germline V gives CDR1 SGHVS, CDR2 FQNEAQ. The CDR3 contains 16 residues.